One TCR beta chain is described in this entry. Donors of Cohort 3 who recovered were those that had two negative PCRs, clearance, or symptom resolution. These data originate in a study of blood T cell repertoires in COVID-19. Sequencing was performed with immunoSEQ multiplex PCR; in TCRdb, only in-frame clones are kept and a portion is missing. Among roughly 300,000 clones, 70% to 90% were seen once, and the ten largest hold approximately 5.3%. This TCR came from a woman aged 30 to 39 who had recovered from COVID-19. The sequenced sample was PBMCs or T cells enriched from blood (not recorded which).

In DNA, the CDR3 is TGTGCTAGTGGTTTGAGCGGGGAAGGTTCACCCCTCCACTTT. This encodes CASGLSGEGSPLHF. The chain employs TRBV12-5 and TRBJ1-6; unclear D gene. V shed 2 bases and J shed 9 bases, with 11 bases lying between them. Germline CDR1 reads LGHNT; CDR2 reads FRNRAP. CDR3 length: 14 amino acids.